This T cell receptor (beta chain) stems from a study of blood T cell repertoires in COVID-19. Germline assignment: CDR1 GTSNPN and CDR2 SVGIG (reference sequence). V lost 2 bases, J lost 6 bases, and 14 bases lay in between. The CDR3 length is 15 residues. Clones were sequenced by immunoSEQ multiplex PCR, and TCRdb holds only the in-frame ones, with some missing. Among roughly 150,000 clones listed, approximately 86% were seen once. The TCR comes from a woman aged 70-85 years with acute or convalescent COVID-19. The specimen sequenced was peripheral blood. The chain couples TRBV30 to TRBJ1-6, with D perhaps matching TRBD1 (5 bases). This CDR3 reads CAWSPQGIGNSPLHF. In nucleotides, the CDR3 is TGTGCCTGGAGTCCGCAGGGAATCGGTAATTCACCCCTCCACTTT.